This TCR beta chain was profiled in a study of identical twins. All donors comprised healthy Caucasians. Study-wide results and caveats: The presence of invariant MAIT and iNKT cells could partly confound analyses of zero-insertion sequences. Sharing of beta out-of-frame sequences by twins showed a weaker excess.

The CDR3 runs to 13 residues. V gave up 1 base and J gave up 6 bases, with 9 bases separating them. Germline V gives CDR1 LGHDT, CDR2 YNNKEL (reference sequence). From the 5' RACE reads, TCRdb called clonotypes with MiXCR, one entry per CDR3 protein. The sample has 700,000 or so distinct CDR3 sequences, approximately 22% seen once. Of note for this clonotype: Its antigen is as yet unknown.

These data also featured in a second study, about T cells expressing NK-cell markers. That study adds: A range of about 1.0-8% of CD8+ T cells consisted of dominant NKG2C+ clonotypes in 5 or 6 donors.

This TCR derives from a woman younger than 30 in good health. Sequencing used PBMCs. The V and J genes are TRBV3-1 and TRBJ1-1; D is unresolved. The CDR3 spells CASSQGQHSEAFF. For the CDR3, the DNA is TGTGCCAGCAGCCAAGGGCAGCACTCTGAAGCTTTCTTT. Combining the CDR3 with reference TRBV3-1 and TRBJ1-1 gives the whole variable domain DTAVSQTPKYLVTQMGNDKSIKCEQNLGHDTMYWYKQDSKKFLKIMFSYNNKELIINETVPNRFSPKSPDKAHLNLHINSLELGDSAVYFCASSQGQHSEAFFGQGTRLTVV.